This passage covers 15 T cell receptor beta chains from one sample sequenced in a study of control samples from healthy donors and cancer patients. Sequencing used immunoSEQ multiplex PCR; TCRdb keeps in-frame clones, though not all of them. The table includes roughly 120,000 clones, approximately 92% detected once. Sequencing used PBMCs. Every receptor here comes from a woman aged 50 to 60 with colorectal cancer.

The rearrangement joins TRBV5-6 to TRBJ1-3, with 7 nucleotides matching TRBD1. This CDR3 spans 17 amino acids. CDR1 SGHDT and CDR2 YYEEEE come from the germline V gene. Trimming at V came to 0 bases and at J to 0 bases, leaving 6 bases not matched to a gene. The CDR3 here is CASSLVGQQISGNTIYF. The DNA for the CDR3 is TGTGCCAGCAGCTTGGTGGGACAGCAAATCTCTGGAAACACCATATATTTT.

CDR3: CASRDIASETYNEQFF. In DNA, the CDR3 is TGCGCCAGCAGGGACATCGCTAGCGAAACCTACAATGAGCAGTTCTTC. The genes are TRBV5-1 and TRBJ2-1; D perhaps matches TRBD2 (6 bases). The CDR3 totals 16 residues. Germline V gene sequence: CDR1 SGHRS, CDR2 YFSETQ. Deletions cut 5 bases from V and 2 bases from J, with 17 bases between.

The CDR3 DNA sequence: TGTGCCAGCTCAGAGAATAGCAATCAGCCCCAGCATTTT. This sequence encodes CASSENSNQPQHF. V gene TRBV18 combines with J gene TRBJ1-5; no reliable D call. Between the trimmed V and J ends, which lost 5 bases and 0 bases, there was a span of 5 bases. The CDR3 sequence is 13 residues long. Germline V gives CDR1 KGHSH, CDR2 LQKENI.

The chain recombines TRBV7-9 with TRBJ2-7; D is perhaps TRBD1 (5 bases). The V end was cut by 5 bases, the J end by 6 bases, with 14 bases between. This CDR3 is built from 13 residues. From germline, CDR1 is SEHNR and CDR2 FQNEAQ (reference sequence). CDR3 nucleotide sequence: TGTGCCAGCAGCCGGATGTCAGGGTCCGAGCAGTACTTC. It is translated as CASSRMSGSEQYF.

This chain's CDR3 is CASSQSTDTQYF. In DNA, the CDR3 is TGTGCCAGCAGCCAAAGCACAGATACGCAGTATTTT. The V call is TRBV3-1 (or the pseudogene TRBV3-2), the J call TRBJ2-3, with D uncertain. Germline values: CDR1 LGHDT, CDR2 YNNKEL (reference sequence). CDR3 length equals 12 residues. The V gene lost 2 bases and the J gene lost 0 bases, with 0 bases spanning the gap.

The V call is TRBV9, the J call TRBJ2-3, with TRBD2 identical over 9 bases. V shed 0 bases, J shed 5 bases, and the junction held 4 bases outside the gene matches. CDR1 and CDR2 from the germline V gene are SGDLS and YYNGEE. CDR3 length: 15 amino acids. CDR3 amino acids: CASSVVSGGIDTQYF. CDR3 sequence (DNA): TGTGCCAGCAGCGTAGTAAGCGGGGGGATAGATACGCAGTATTTT.

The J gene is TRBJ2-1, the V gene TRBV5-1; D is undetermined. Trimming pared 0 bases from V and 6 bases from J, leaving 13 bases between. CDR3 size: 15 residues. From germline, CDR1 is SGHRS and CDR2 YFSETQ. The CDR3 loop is CASSLAPGSGNEQFF. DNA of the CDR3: TGCGCCAGCAGCTTGGCCCCAGGTTCGGGCAATGAGCAGTTCTTC.

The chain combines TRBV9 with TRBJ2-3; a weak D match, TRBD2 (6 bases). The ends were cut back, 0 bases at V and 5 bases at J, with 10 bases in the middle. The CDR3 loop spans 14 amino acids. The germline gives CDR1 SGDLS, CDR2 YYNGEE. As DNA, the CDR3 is TGTGCCAGCAGCGTAGCCGGGAGTTTAGATACGCAGTATTTT. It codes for CASSVAGSLDTQYF.

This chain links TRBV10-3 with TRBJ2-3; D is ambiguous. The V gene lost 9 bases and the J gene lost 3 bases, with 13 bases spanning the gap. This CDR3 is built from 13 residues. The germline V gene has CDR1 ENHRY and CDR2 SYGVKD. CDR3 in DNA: TGTGCCATATACTACGACAAGACAGATACGCAGTATTTT. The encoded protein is CAIYYDKTDTQYF.

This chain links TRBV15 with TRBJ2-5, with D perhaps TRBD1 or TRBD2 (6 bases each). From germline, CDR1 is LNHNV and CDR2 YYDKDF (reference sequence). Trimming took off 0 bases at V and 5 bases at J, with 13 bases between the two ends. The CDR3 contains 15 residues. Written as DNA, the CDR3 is TGTGCCACCAGCAGAGATCCGGGGGCGGGGGAGACCCAGTACTTC. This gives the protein CATSRDPGAGETQYF.

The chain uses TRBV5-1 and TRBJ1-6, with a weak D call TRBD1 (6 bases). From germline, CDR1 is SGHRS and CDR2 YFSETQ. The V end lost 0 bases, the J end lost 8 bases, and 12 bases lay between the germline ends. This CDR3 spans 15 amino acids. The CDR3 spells CASSLGQATHSPLHF. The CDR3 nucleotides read TGCGCCAGCAGCTTGGGACAGGCTACTCATTCACCCCTCCACTTT.

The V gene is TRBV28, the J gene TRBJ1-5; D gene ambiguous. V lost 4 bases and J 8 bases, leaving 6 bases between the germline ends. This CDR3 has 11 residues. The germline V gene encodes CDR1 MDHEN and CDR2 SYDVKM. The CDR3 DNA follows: TGTGCCAGCAGTTCGACGGAGCCCCAGCATTTT. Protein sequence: CASSSTEPQHF.

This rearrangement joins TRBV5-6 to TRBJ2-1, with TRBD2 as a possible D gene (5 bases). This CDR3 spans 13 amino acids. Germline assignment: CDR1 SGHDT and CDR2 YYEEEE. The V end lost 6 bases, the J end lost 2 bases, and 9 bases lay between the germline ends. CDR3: CASMDSPYNEQFF. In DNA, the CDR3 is TGTGCCAGCATGGACTCCCCCTACAATGAGCAGTTCTTC.

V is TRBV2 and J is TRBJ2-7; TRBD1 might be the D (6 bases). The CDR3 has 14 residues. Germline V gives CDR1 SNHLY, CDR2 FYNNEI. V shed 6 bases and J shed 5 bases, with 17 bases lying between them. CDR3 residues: CASRRTEIYNEQYF. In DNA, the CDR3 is TGTGCCAGCAGGCGGACAGAAATTTACAACGAGCAGTACTTC. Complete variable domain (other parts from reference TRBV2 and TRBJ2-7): EPEVTQTPSHQVTQMGQEVILRCVPISNHLYFYWYRQILGQKVEFLVSFYNNEISEKSEIFDDQFSVERPDGSNFTLKIRSTKLEDSAMYFCASRRTEIYNEQYFGPGTRLTVT.

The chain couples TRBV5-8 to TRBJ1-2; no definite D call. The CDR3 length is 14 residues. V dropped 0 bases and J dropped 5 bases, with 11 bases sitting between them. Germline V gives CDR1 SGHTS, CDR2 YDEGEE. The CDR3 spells CASSLVGVRYGYTF. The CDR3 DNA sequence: TGTGCCAGCAGCTTGGTTGGGGTGAGGTATGGCTACACCTTC. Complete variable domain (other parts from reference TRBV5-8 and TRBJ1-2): EAGVTQSPTHLIKTRGQQATLRCSPISGHTSVYWYQQALGLGLQFLLWYDEGEERNRGNFPPRFSGRQFPNYSSELNVNALELEDSALYLCASSLVGVRYGYTFGSGTRLTVV.